These 16 T cell receptor beta chains were all obtained from the same sample, sequenced in a study of OX40 agonist ivuxolimab in advanced cancers. The protocol was immunoSEQ multiplex PCR, while the TCRdb copy is restricted to in-frame clones and leaves out a portion. This sample carries nearly 65,000 clones, 91% of them seen once, and the ten largest clones take about 4%. The starting material was CD4+ or CD8+ T cells sorted from blood, obtained in a trial of the OX40 agonist ivuxolimab. The origin of the receptors is an adult with an advanced solid tumor such as melanoma, head and neck, liver or kidney cancer.

V gene TRBV7-3 combines with J gene TRBJ2-1; the D is unclear. Trimming took off 1 base at V and 6 bases at J, with 10 bases between the two ends. From germline, CDR1 is SGHTA and CDR2 FQGTGA. The CDR3 totals 14 residues. This chain's CDR3 is CASSLIGGPNEQFF. The CDR3 nucleotides are TGTGCCAGCAGCTTAATAGGTGGCCCCAATGAGCAGTTCTTC.

This sequence joins TRBV30 and TRBJ1-1; D gene unclear. This CDR3 contains 14 residues. CDR1 is GTSNPN, CDR2 SVGIG, per germline (reference sequence). Between the trimmed V and J ends, which lost 7 bases and 5 bases, there was a span of 20 bases. The CDR3 sequence: CAFGVWATGTEAFF. CDR3 bases: TGTGCCTTTGGAGTGTGGGCGACGGGGACTGAAGCTTTCTTT.

The chain combines TRBV9 with TRBJ1-2; D unresolved. Germline V gives CDR1 SGDLS, CDR2 YYNGEE. V dropped 0 bases and J dropped 4 bases, with 7 bases sitting between them. The CDR3 consists of 13 residues. In DNA form, the CDR3 reads TGTGCCAGCAGCGTAGGAGCGACCTATGGCTACACCTTC. Amino acid sequence: CASSVGATYGYTF.

The rearrangement links TRBV5-8 to TRBJ1-2, with D hard to call. Germline-derived CDR1 and CDR2 are SGHTS and YDEGEE. V lost 4 bases and J 8 bases, leaving 18 bases between the germline ends. This CDR3 has 14 amino acids. CDR3 DNA sequence: TGTGCCAGCAGCCGGGAGGTGGGCCTCGAAGGCTACACCTTC. Translated: CASSREVGLEGYTF.

DNA of the CDR3: TGCGCCAGCAGCCGCGGGGGACTAGCGGGAGTGTACGAGCAGTACTTC. Its protein product is CASSRGGLAGVYEQYF. The J gene is TRBJ2-7, the V gene TRBV4-3; the match to TRBD2 covers 14 bases. The CDR3 runs to 16 residues. Germline V gene data show CDR1 as LGHNA and CDR2 as YSLEER. The trim removed 4 bases at V and 4 bases at J, leaving 6 bases unmatched.

The genes are TRBV5-5 and TRBJ1-1; unclear D gene. CDR3 length: 12 amino acids. In germline, CDR1 is SGHKS, CDR2 YYEKEE (reference sequence). Between the trimmed V and J ends, which lost 5 bases and 6 bases, there was a span of 11 bases. The CDR3 coding sequence is TGTGCCAGCAGGATTTCGGGTCCTGAAGCTTTCTTT. Translated, it gives CASRISGPEAFF.

This chain connects TRBV27 to TRBJ1-4; D unresolved. The CDR3 runs 14 residues. Germline CDR1 is MNHEY and CDR2 is SMNVEV (reference sequence). V was clipped by 0 bases and J by 7 bases, with 9 bases between them. CDR3 sequence: CASSLSQAAEKLFF. Written as DNA, the CDR3 is TGTGCCAGCAGTTTATCCCAGGCCGCTGAAAAACTGTTTTTT. Variable domain in full (rest from reference TRBV27 and TRBJ1-4): EAQVTQNPRYLITVTGKKLTVTCSQNMNHEYMSWYRQDPGLGLRQIYYSMNVEVTDKGDVPEGYKVSRKEKRNFPLILESPSPNQTSLYFCASSLSQAAEKLFFGSGTQLSVL.

The chain recombines TRBV9 with TRBJ2-5; TRBD2 agrees at 8 bases. CDR3 length: 14 amino acids. Germline CDR1 SGDLS, CDR2 YYNGEE. Trimming at V came to 2 bases and at J to 2 bases, leaving 2 bases not matched to a gene. The CDR3 loop is CASSVGGVQETQYF. The CDR3 DNA reads TGTGCCAGCAGCGTCGGGGGGGTACAAGAGACCCAGTACTTC. Filled out from reference TRBV9 and TRBJ2-5, the complete variable domain reads DSGVTQTPKHLITATGQRVTLRCSPRSGDLSVYWYQQSLDQGLQFLIQYYNGEERAKGNILERFSAQQFPDLHSELNLSSLELGDSALYFCASSVGGVQETQYFGPGTRLLVL.

J is TRBJ1-6 and V is TRBV19; 9 bases agree with TRBD1. Looked up from germline, CDR1 is LNHDA and CDR2 is SQIVND (reference sequence). CDR3 length: 18 amino acids. Trimming at V came to 4 bases and at J to 6 bases, leaving 13 bases not matched to a gene. The CDR3 sequence is CASSRVSGTGKTNSPLHF. The CDR3 region has the DNA TGTGCCAGTAGTAGGGTATCCGGGACAGGGAAAACTAATTCACCCCTCCACTTT.

The chain has TRBV28 and TRBJ2-2; D gene uncertain. The V and J ends lost 3 bases and 0 bases respectively, with 14 bases between them. The CDR3 runs 17 residues. In germline, CDR1 is MDHEN, CDR2 SYDVKM. CDR3 sequence: CASSFPRESTNTGELFF. The CDR3 DNA is TGTGCCAGCAGTTTTCCCCGCGAGAGTACGAACACCGGGGAGCTGTTTTTT.

This clone was counted once. The gene calls are TRBV9 and TRBJ1-1; TRBD1 is a possible D gene (5 bases). The CDR3 loop spans 15 amino acids. Germline V gene lookup returns CDR1 SGDLS and CDR2 YYNGEE. The V gene lost 0 bases and the J gene lost 5 bases, with 14 bases spanning the gap. The CDR3 nucleotides are TGTGCCAGCAGCGTAGAAGGGACTGGGGGTACTGAAGCTTTCTTT. Protein sequence: CASSVEGTGGTEAFF.

The CDR3 DNA reads TGTGCCAGCAGGGAAAAGGACAAGGAGCATGGCTACACCTTC. It specifies CASREKDKEHGYTF. V and J are TRBV7-9 and TRBJ1-2; TRBD1 is a possible D gene (5 bases). The CDR3 covers 14 residues. V was trimmed by 6 bases and J by 6 bases, leaving 17 bases between them. CDR1 and CDR2 (germline): SEHNR, FQNEAQ (reference sequence).

This sequence joins TRBV19 and TRBJ2-3, with 11 bases matching TRBD2. Trimming cost V 0 bases and J 1 base; bases outside gene matches: 0. The germline CDR1 and CDR2 sequences are LNHDA and SQIVND (reference sequence). The CDR3 extends over 16 amino acids. The CDR3 DNA reads as TGTGCCAGTAGTATAGAACTAGCGGGGGGCACAGATACGCAGTATTTT. It translates to CASSIELAGGTDTQYF.

The CDR3 loop reads CASSLAARGNEQFF. CDR3 bases: TGTGCCAGCAGCTTAGCGGCGCGGGGGAATGAGCAGTTCTTC. J is TRBJ2-1 and V is TRBV11-2, with TRBD2 matching 7 bases. V was clipped by 1 base and J by 7 bases; unmatched bases: 4. Per germline, CDR1 SGHAT and CDR2 FQNNGV. The CDR3 loop spans 14 amino acids.

The genes are TRBV5-1 and TRBJ2-3, with D hard to call. This CDR3 spans 12 amino acids. V was shortened by 6 bases and J by 6 bases, with 11 bases between the two germline ends. CDR1 SGHRS and CDR2 YFSETQ come from the germline V gene. The CDR3 sequence is CASNVQGDTQYF. The CDR3 region has the DNA TGCGCCAGCAACGTACAAGGGGATACGCAGTATTTT.

In DNA, the CDR3 is TGTGCCAGCAGTTACTCAGACCGGGACTTTGGCTACACCTTC. Translating it yields CASSYSDRDFGYTF. The J gene is TRBJ1-2, the V gene TRBV6-5; D possibly corresponds to TRBD1 (5 bases). V dropped 0 bases and J dropped 7 bases, with 12 bases sitting between them. The V gene's germline CDR1 is MNHEY and CDR2 SVGAGI. This CDR3 has 14 residues.